This T cell receptor beta chain was sequenced for a study of T cell repertoires in cytomegalovirus infection (dated by TCRdb to the late 2010s). With respect to the entire study: Alongside well-studied HLA-B-restricted epitopes, the peptide stimulations were aimed at recently identified HLA-C-restricted CMV epitopes, whose presentation resists viral immunomodulation. The HLA type of each donor mattered for the analysis, because public TCR beta signatures pointed to carriage of CMV infection along with the matching HLA type. Points the paper makes about the study in general: Cumulative frequency of public TCR beta family members discriminated carriers of CMV infection plus the relevant HLA type in this cohort and an independent roughly 340-donor cohort. The ex vivo response was dominated by HLA-C-restricted CMV-specific TCR beta clonotypes, which also provided the single most frequent clonotype in two of eight donors.

The treatment or condition label corresponds to: in vitro stimulation with specific CMV peptide epitopes to enrich CMV-specific T cells. On this clonotype: This receptor's antigen is unknown. Qualities for individual bases were not recorded, and no much larger clone is one base off.

From cysteine to phenylalanine, the CDR3 is 15 amino acids long. The read is trimmed to its CDR3 DNA, 45 bases read in frame from base 1. V and J lose 6 bases and 3 bases, and a span of 18 bases separates them. CDR1 MNHGY and CDR2 SAAAGT were looked up in the germline V gene. Instrument used: Illumina HiSeq 1500. The public reads were reanalyzed by TCRdb: fastp trimming at Q25, MiXCR alignment, in-frame beta chains only. Entries are consolidated by CDR3 protein sequence, retaining the most common genes and DNA. Recorded for this sample are about 920,000 distinct CDR3 sequences; around 32% of them occurred a single time. The top ten clonotypes cover around an eighth of the sample.

The chain was built from TRBV6-8 and TRBJ2-7, with an unclear D gene assignment. The sample here was cultured CD8+ T cells from PBMCs, taken from culture after CMV antigen stimulation. The sequence derives from a human donor in good health (CMV status not recorded). Some clones in this sample may be carry-over from other donors' samples. This receptor has the CDR3 CASSVYSDGFYEQYF. The nucleotides read TGTGCCAGCAGCGTCTATTCGGACGGCTTCTACGAGCAGTACTTC.